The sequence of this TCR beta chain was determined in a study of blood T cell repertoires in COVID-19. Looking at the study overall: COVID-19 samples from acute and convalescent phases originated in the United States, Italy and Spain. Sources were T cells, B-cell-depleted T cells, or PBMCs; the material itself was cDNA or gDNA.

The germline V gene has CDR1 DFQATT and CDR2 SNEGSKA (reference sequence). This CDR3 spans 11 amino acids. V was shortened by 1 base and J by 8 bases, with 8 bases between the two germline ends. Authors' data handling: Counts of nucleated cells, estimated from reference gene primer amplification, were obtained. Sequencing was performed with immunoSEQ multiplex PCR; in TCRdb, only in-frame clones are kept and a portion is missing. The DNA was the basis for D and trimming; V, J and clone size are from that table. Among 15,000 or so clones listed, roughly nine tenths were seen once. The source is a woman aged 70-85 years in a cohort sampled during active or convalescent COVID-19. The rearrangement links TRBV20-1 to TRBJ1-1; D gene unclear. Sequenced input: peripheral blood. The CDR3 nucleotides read TGCAGTGCTAGAGGGCGGTTAGAAGCTTTCTTT. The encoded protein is CSARGRLEAFF.